The 10 T cell receptor beta chains in this list originate from one sample, sequenced in a study of blood T cell repertoires in COVID-19. Sequenced by immunoSEQ multiplex PCR; TCRdb stores in-frame clones only, minus some. The table lists about 140,000 clones, roughly 90% of them singletons. The specimen was peripheral blood. The origin of the receptors is a human donor with COVID-19, enrolled during active disease. The donor label of this sample is uncertain.

The chain employs TRBV3-1 (or the pseudogene TRBV3-2) and TRBJ1-5; D uncertain. Deletions cut 0 bases from V and 9 bases from J, with 12 bases between. The CDR3 extends over 14 amino acids. Looked up from germline, CDR1 is LGHDT and CDR2 is YNNKEL (reference sequence). CDR3 region: CASSQDVTERPQHF. CDR3 DNA: TGTGCCAGCAGCCAAGATGTTACTGAACGGCCCCAGCATTTT.

This chain joins TRBV6-2 or TRBV6-3 and TRBJ2-1; TRBD1 agrees at 7 bases. CDR1 and CDR2 from the germline V gene are MNHEY and SVGEGT. The CDR3 is made up of 13 amino acids. V was clipped by 2 bases and J by 6 bases; unmatched bases: 1. The DNA of the CDR3 is TGTGCCAGCAGTTACGACAGGGTCAATGAGCAGTTCTTC. Its translation: CASSYDRVNEQFF.

This chain joins TRBV10-3 and TRBJ2-1; the match to TRBD1 covers 7 bases. The junction had 2 bases not matched to a gene; V was cut back by 0 bases and J by 3 bases. In germline, CDR1 is ENHRY, CDR2 SYGVKD. The CDR3 totals 15 residues. Here the CDR3 reads CAISESRDSYNEQFF. The CDR3 coding sequence is TGTGCCATCAGTGAGTCGAGGGACAGCTACAATGAGCAGTTCTTC.

This clone was seen only once. The chain joins TRBV25-1 to TRBJ1-6; 7 nucleotides align to TRBD1. V dropped 3 bases and J dropped 6; count of bases not matched to a gene: 11. The CDR3 extends over 17 amino acids. Germline V CDR1 and CDR2: MGHDK, SYGVNS. The CDR3 loop reads CASSEPTGLGVNSPLHF. CDR3 bases: TGTGCCAGCAGTGAGCCGACAGGGTTGGGGGTTAATTCACCCCTCCACTTT.

As for this clone: A read error may account for a junction end that differs from germline. The gene calls are TRBV7-9 and TRBJ2-7, with 9 bases fitting TRBD1. CDR1 is SEHNR, CDR2 FQNEAQ, per germline (reference sequence). The CDR3 length is 14 residues. Written as DNA, the CDR3 is TGTACCAGCAGCCAAGGGACAGGGAACTACGAGCAGTACTTC. This codes for CTSSQGTGNYEQYF.

The chain recombines TRBV12-5 with TRBJ2-1; 11 bases agree with TRBD2. The CDR3 consists of 16 residues. Germline lookup yields CDR1 LGHNT and CDR2 FRNRAP. Unmatched junction bases numbered 8, after V lost 0 bases and J lost 10 bases. The CDR3 spells CASGLVLTSGGTEQFF. The CDR3 nucleotides read TGTGCTAGTGGTTTGGTACTAACTAGCGGGGGCACGGAGCAGTTCTTC.

The chain joins TRBV29-1 to TRBJ1-2, with D perhaps matching TRBD1 (5 bases). CDR1 and CDR2 from the germline V gene are SQVTM and ANQGSEA. V gave up 4 bases and J gave up 4 bases, with 16 bases separating them. The CDR3 consists of 14 residues. The CDR3 sequence: CSVGLPGLIYGYTF. As DNA, the CDR3 is TGCAGCGTTGGACTTCCGGGACTTATCTATGGCTACACCTTC.

This clone has a handful of counts. The rearrangement joins TRBV21-1 to TRBJ1-6; no check of the table's D call, TRBD1, against the DNA was made. TRBV21-1 is a listed pseudogene. This CDR3 is 16 amino acids long. The CDR3, as DNA: TGTGCCAGCAGCGGACAGGGCCCTGGGATGGATTCACCCCTCCACTTT. Amino acids: CASSGQGPGMDSPLHF.

The chain has TRBV19 and TRBJ1-5; no clear D. V gave up 9 bases and J gave up 7 bases, with 22 bases separating them. Per the germline V gene, CDR1 is LNHDA and CDR2 is SQIVND (reference sequence). The CDR3 covers 15 residues. The CDR3 sequence is CASTSMRGINQPQHF. For the CDR3, the DNA is TGTGCCAGCACATCCATGAGAGGGATCAACCAGCCCCAGCATTTT.

The chain recombines TRBV7-9 with TRBJ1-6; 7 bases map to TRBD1. CDR1 is SEHNR, CDR2 FQNEAQ, per germline (reference sequence). CDR3 length equals 17 residues. The V gene end was trimmed by 5 bases and the J gene end by 12 bases; junction bases not matched to a gene: 19. The CDR3 sequence: CASSRLDGTVAALPLHF. The CDR3 DNA is TGTGCCAGCAGCCGACTTGATGGGACAGTCGCAGCCCTACCCCTCCACTTT.